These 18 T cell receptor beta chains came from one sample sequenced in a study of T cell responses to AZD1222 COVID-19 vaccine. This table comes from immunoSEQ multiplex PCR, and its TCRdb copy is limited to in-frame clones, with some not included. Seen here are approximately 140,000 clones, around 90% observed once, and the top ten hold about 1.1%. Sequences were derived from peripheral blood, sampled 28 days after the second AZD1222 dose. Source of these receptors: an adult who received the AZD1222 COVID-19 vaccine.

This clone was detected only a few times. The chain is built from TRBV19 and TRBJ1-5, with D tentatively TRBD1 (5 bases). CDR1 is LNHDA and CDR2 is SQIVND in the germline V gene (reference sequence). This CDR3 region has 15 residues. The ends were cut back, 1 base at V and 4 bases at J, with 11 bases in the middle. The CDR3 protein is CASSIVGLLNQPQHF. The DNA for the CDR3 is TGTGCCAGTAGTATAGTGGGACTACTAAATCAGCCCCAGCATTTT.

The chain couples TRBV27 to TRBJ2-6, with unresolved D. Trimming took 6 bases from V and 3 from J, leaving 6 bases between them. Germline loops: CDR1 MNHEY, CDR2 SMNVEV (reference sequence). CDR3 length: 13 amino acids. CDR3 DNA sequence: TGTGCCAGCAGGCCAAGTGGGGCCAACGTCCTGACTTTC. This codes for CASRPSGANVLTF.

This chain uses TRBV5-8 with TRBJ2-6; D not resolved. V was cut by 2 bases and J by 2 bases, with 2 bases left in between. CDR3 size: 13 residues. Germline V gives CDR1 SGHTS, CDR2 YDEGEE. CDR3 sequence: CASSFAGANVLTF. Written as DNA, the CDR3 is TGTGCCAGCAGCTTCGCTGGGGCCAACGTCCTGACTTTC.

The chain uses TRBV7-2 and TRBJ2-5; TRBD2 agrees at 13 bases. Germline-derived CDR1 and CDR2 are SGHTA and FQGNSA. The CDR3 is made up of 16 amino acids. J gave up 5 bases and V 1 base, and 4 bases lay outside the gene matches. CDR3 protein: CASSLGTSGGFETQYF. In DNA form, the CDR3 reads TGTGCCAGCAGCTTAGGGACTAGCGGGGGCTTCGAGACCCAGTACTTC. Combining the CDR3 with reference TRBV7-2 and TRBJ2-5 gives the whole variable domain GAGVSQSPSNKVTEKGKDVELRCDPISGHTALYWYRQSLGQGLEFLIYFQGNSAPDKSGLPSDRFSAERTGGSVSTLTIQRTQQEDSAVYLCASSLGTSGGFETQYFGPGTRLLVL.

The CDR3: CASSGQGAGTEAFF. The CDR3 DNA follows: TGTGCCAGCTCAGGACAGGGGGCAGGAACTGAAGCTTTCTTT. V is TRBV18 and J is TRBJ1-1; 11 positions match TRBD1. The CDR3 runs 14 residues. With 5 bases clipped from V and 5 bases from J, the junction kept 4 bases outside the gene matches. The V gene's germline CDR1 is KGHSH and CDR2 LQKENI.

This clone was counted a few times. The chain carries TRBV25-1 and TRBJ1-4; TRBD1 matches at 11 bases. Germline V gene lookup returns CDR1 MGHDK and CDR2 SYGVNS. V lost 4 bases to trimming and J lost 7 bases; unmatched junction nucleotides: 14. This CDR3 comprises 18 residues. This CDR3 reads CASSVGQGAKGLAEKLFF. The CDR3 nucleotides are TGTGCCAGCAGTGTTGGACAGGGGGCGAAGGGGTTAGCTGAAAAACTGTTTTTT. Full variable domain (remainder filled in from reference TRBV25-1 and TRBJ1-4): EADIYQTPRYLVIGTGKKITLECSQTMGHDKMYWYQQDPGMELHLIHYSYGVNSTEKGDLSSESTVSRIRTEHFPLTLESARPSHTSQYLCASSVGQGAKGLAEKLFFGSGTQLSVL.

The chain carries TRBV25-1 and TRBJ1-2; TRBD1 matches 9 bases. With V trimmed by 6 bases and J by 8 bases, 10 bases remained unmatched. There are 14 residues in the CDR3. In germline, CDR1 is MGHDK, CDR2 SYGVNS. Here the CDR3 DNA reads TGTGCCAGCAGGGAGGACAGGGGCGTCGGAGGCTACACCTTC. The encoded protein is CASREDRGVGGYTF.

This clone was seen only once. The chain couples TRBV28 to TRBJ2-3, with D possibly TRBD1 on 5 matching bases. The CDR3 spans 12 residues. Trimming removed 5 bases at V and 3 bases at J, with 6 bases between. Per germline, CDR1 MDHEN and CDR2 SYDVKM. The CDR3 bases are TGTGCCAGCAGTACAGGAACAGATACGCAGTATTTT. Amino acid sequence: CASSTGTDTQYF.

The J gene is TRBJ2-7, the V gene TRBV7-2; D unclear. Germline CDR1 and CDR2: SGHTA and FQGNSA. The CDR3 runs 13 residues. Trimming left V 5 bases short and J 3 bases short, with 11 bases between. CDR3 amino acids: CASSDQSNYEQYF. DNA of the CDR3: TGTGCCAGCAGCGACCAGAGCAACTACGAGCAGTACTTC. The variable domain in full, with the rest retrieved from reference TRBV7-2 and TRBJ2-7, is GAGVSQSPSNKVTEKGKDVELRCDPISGHTALYWYRQSLGQGLEFLIYFQGNSAPDKSGLPSDRFSAERTGGSVSTLTIQRTQQEDSAVYLCASSDQSNYEQYFGPGTRLTVT.

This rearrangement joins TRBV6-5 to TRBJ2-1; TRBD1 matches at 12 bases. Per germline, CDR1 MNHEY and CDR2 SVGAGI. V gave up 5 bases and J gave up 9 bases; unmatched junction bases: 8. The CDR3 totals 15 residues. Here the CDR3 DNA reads TGTGCCAGCAGTCGTACCGGGACAGGGGGCTTTGAGCAGTTCTTC. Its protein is CASSRTGTGGFEQFF.

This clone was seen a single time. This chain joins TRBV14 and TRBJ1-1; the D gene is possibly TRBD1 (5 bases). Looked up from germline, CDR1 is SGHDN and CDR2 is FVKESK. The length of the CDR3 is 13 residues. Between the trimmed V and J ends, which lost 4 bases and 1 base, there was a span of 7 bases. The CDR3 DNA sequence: TGTGCCAGCAGCCTCGGGACGAACACTGAAGCTTTCTTT. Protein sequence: CASSLGTNTEAFF.

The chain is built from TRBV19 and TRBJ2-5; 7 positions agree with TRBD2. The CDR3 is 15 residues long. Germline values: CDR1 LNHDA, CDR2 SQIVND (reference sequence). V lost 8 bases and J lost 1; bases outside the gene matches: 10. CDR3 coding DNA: TGTGCCAGTCGAGCGGGGTTGACAGCCCAAGAGACCCAGTACTTC. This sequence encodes CASRAGLTAQETQYF.

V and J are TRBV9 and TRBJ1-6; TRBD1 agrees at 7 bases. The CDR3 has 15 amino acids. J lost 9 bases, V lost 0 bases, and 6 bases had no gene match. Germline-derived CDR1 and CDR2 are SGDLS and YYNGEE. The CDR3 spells CASSVEGALSSPLHF. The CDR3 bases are TGTGCCAGCAGCGTAGAGGGGGCCCTCAGTTCACCCCTCCACTTT.

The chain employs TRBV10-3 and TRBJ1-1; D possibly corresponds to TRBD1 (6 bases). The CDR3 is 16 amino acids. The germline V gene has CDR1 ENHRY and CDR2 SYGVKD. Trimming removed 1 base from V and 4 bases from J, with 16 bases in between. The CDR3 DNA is TGTGCCATCAGTGAGTTGGCGGGAGGGGGAGTCACTGAAGCTTTCTTT. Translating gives CAISELAGGGVTEAFF.

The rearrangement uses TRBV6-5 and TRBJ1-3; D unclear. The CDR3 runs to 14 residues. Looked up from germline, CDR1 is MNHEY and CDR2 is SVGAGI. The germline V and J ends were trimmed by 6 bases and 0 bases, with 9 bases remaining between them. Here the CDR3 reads CASSRTRSGNTIYF. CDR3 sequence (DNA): TGTGCCAGCAGCCGGACCCGCTCTGGAAACACCATATATTTT.

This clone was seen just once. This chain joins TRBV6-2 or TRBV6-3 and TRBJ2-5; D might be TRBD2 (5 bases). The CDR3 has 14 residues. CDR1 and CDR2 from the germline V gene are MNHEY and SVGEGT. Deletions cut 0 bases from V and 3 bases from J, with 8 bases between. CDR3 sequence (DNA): TGTGCCAGCAGTTACTCGGACTTTGAAGAGACCCAGTACTTC. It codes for CASSYSDFEETQYF.

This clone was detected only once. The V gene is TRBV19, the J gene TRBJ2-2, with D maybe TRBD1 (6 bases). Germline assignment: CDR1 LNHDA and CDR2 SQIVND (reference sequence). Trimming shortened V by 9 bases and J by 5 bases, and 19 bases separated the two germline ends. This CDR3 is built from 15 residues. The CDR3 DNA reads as TGTGCCAGGACATACAGGGTTGCAGGAACCGGGGAGCTGTTTTTT. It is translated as CARTYRVAGTGELFF.

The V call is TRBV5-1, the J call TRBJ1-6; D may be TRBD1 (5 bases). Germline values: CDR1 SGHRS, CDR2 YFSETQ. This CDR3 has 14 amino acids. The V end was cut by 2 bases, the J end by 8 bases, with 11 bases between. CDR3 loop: CASSFKGNDSPLHF. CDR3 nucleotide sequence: TGCGCCAGCAGCTTTAAGGGGAACGATTCACCCCTCCACTTT. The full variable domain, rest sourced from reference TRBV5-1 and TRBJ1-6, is KAGVTQTPRYLIKTRGQQVTLSCSPISGHRSVSWYQQTPGQGLQFLFEYFSETQRNKGNFPGRFSGRQFSNSRSEMNVSTLELGDSALYLCASSFKGNDSPLHFGNGTRLTVT.